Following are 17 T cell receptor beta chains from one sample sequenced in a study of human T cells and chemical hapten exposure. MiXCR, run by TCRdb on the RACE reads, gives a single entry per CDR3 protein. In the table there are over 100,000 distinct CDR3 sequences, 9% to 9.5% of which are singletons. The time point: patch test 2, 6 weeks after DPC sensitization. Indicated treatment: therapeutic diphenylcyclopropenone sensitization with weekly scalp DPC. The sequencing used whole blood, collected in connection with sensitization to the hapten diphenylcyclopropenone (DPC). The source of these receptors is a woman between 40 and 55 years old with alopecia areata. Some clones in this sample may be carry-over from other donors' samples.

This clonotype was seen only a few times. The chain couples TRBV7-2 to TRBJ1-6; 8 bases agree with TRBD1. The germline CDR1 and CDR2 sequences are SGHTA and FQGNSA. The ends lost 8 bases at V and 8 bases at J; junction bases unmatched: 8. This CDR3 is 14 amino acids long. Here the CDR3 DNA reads TGTGCCAGCGCTTCGACAGGGGACTATTCACCCCTCCACTTT. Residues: CASASTGDYSPLHF.

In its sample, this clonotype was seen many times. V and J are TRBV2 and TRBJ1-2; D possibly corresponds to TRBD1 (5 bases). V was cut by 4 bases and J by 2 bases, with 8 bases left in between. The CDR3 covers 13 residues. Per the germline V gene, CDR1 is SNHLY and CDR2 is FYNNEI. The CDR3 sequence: CASSVQGNYGYTF. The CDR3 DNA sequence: TGTGCCAGCAGTGTTCAGGGAAACTATGGCTACACCTTC.

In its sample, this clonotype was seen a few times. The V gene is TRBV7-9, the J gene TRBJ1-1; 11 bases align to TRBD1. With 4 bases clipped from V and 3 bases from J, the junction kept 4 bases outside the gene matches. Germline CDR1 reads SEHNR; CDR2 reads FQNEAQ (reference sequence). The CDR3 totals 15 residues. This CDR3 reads CASSWTGGIYTEAFF. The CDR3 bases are TGTGCCAGCAGCTGGACAGGGGGCATTTACACTGAAGCTTTCTTT.

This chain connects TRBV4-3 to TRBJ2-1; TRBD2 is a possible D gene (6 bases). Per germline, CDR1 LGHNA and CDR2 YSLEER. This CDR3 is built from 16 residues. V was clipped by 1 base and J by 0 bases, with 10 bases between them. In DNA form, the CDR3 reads TGCGCCAGCAGCCAAGGGGACTCCTACTCCTACAATGAGCAGTTCTTC. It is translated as CASSQGDSYSYNEQFF.

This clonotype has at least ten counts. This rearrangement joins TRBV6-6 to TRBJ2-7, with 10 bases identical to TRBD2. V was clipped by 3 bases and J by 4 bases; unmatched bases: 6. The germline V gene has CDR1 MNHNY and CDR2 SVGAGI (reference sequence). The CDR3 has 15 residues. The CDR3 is CASSYDSSGGYEQYF. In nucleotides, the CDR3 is TGTGCCAGCAGTTATGATAGTAGCGGGGGGTACGAGCAGTACTTC.

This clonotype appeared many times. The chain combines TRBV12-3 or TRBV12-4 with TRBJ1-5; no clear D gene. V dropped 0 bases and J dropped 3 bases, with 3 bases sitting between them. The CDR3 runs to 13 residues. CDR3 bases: TGTGCCAGCAGTTTAGCCCACAATCAGCCCCAGCATTTT. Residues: CASSLAHNQPQHF.

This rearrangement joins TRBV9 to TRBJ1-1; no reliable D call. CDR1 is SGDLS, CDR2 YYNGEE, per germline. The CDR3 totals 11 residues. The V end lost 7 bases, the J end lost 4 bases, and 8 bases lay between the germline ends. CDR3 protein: CASGGVTEAFF. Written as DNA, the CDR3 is TGTGCCAGCGGCGGGGTCACTGAAGCTTTCTTT.

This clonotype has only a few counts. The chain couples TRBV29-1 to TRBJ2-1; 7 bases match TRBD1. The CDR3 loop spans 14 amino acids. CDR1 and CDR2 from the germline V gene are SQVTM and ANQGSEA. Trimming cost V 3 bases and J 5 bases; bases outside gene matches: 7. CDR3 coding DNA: TGCAGCGTTGAGGGGACAGAGAATAACAATGAGCAGTTCTTC. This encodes CSVEGTENNNEQFF.

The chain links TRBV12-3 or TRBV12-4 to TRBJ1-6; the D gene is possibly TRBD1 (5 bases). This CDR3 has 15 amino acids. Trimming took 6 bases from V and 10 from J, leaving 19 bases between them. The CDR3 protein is CASSQPLGGTSPLHF. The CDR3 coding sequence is TGTGCCAGCAGCCAGCCTTTGGGGGGAACCTCACCCCTCCACTTT.

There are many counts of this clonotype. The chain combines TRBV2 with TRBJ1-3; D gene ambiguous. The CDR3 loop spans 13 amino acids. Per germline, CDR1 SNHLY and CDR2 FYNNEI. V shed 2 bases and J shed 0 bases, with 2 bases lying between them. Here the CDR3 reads CASSEHSGNTIYF. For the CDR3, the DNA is TGTGCCAGCAGTGAACACTCTGGAAACACCATATATTTT.

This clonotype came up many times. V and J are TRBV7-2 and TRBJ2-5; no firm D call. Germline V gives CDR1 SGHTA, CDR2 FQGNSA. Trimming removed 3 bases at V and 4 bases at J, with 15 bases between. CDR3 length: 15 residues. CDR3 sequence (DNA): TGTGCCAGCAGCTTTCCCCTTAGCAGTTTAGAGACCCAGTACTTC. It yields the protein CASSFPLSSLETQYF.

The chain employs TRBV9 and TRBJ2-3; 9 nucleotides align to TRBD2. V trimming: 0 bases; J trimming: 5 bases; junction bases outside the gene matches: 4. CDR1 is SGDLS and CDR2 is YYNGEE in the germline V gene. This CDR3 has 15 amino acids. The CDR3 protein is CASSVVAGGQDTQYF. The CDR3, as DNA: TGTGCCAGCAGCGTAGTGGCGGGGGGGCAAGATACGCAGTATTTT.

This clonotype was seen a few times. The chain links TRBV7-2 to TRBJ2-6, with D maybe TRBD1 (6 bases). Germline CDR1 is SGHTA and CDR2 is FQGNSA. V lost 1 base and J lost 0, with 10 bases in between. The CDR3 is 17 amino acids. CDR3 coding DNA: TGTGCCAGCAGCTTAGGACAGGCAGGCTCTGGGGCCAACGTCCTGACTTTC. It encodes CASSLGQAGSGANVLTF.

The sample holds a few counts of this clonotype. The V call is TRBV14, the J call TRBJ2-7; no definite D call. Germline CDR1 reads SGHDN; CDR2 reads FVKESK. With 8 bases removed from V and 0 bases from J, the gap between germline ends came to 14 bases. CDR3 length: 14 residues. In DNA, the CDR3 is TGTGCCAGCGAGGTTTGGACGGACTCCTACGAGCAGTACTTC. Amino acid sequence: CASEVWTDSYEQYF.

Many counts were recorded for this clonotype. Here the CDR3 reads CASSKQSILTEAFF. The CDR3 region has the DNA TGTGCCAGCAGCAAACAGAGTATTTTGACTGAAGCTTTCTTT. The chain uses TRBV11-2 and TRBJ1-1; D unresolved. CDR3 length: 14 residues. V dropped 5 bases and J dropped 5 bases, with 15 bases sitting between them. Germline V gene sequence: CDR1 SGHAT, CDR2 FQNNGV.

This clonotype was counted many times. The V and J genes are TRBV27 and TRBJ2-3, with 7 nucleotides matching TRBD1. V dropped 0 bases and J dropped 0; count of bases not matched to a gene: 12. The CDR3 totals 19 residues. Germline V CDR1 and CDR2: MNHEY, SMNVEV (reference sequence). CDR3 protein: CASSLSWGTVTSSTDTQYF. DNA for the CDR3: TGTGCCAGCAGTTTATCGTGGGGGACAGTAACTTCTAGCACAGATACGCAGTATTTT.

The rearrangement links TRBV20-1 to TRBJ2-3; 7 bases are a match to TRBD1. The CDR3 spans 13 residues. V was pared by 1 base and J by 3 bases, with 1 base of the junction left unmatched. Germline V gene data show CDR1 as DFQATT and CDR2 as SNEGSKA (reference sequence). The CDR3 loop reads CSARVQGTDTQYF. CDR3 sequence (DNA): TGCAGTGCTAGAGTACAGGGGACAGATACGCAGTATTTT.